The 22 T cell receptor beta chains in this list originate from one sample, sequenced in a study of blood T cell repertoires in COVID-19. Some clones are missing from TCRdb's copy, which holds only in-frame ones; the method was immunoSEQ multiplex PCR. Here the sample spans around 130,000 clones, 85% being singletons. Specimen: peripheral blood. These receptors all stem from a man aged 60 to 75 with acute or convalescent COVID-19.

The genes are TRBV27 and TRBJ2-4, with D perhaps matching TRBD1 (7 bases). Germline V gene sequence: CDR1 MNHEY, CDR2 SMNVEV (reference sequence). Trimming took off 0 bases at V and 9 bases at J, with 15 bases between the two ends. This CDR3 is built from 15 residues. CDR3 in DNA: TGTGCCAGCAGTTTATCGGGGCAGGGGGGAAGCATTCAGTACTTC. Amino acid sequence: CASSLSGQGGSIQYF.

This sequence joins TRBV23-1 and TRBJ1-4; 9 bases are a match to TRBD1. TRBV23-1 is an ORF, and what it does is uncertain. The V segment lost 8 bases and the J segment 9 bases; nucleotides outside the gene matches: 16. This CDR3 is 16 amino acids long. CDR3 DNA sequence: TGCGCCAGCGGGGACAGGGTGCCTCTCAGGGGGAAAAAACTGTTTTTT. It translates to CASGDRVPLRGKKLFF.

The genes are TRBV28 and TRBJ1-4, with 7 bases aligning to TRBD1. J lost 3 bases, V lost 7 bases, and 8 bases had no gene match. Germline V gene sequence: CDR1 MDHEN, CDR2 SYDVKM. The CDR3 is 15 amino acids. The CDR3 loop reads CASTLRGTANEKLFF. CDR3 nucleotides: TGTGCCAGCACCCTCCGGGGGACAGCTAATGAAAAACTGTTTTTT.

The V and J genes are TRBV6-5 and TRBJ2-7; 7 bases line up with TRBD1. CDR1 and CDR2 from the germline V gene are MNHEY and SVGAGI. Losses at the gene ends were 4 bases for V and 3 bases for J; bases not matched to a gene: 6. CDR3 size: 14 residues. CDR3 nucleotide sequence: TGTGCCAGCAGTTCCCTGACAGGGTACTACGAGCAGTACTTC. Its protein is CASSSLTGYYEQYF.

The CDR3 loop reads CASSLVAGQGAHRTEAFF. Written as DNA, the CDR3 is TGTGCCAGCAGCTTAGTCGCGGGACAGGGGGCCCATAGGACTGAAGCTTTCTTT. This rearrangement joins TRBV11-2 to TRBJ1-1; 12 nucleotides match TRBD1. The CDR3 loop spans 18 amino acids. With 1 base clipped from V and 5 bases from J, the junction kept 11 bases outside the gene matches. CDR1 SGHAT and CDR2 FQNNGV come from the germline V gene.

This clone was observed once. The chain uses TRBV19 and TRBJ2-1; the match to TRBD2 covers 8 bases. Germline V lookup: CDR1 LNHDA, CDR2 SQIVND (reference sequence). The CDR3 length is 11 residues. V shed 9 bases, J shed 8 bases, and the junction held 3 bases outside the gene matches. CDR3 coding DNA: TGTGCCAGCCGAGCGGGAGATGAGCAGTTCTTC. Protein sequence: CASRAGDEQFF.

This clone was seen a handful of times. This sequence joins TRBV5-1 and TRBJ2-7; maybe TRBD2 (8 bases). From germline, CDR1 is SGHRS and CDR2 YFSETQ. The CDR3 is 15 amino acids. V lost 1 base to trimming and J lost 3 bases, with 14 bases between them. The CDR3: CASSLMTGTSYEQYF. In DNA, the CDR3 is TGCGCCAGCAGCTTGATGACAGGGACTAGCTACGAGCAGTACTTC.

The V call is TRBV7-2, the J call TRBJ1-5; D possibly corresponds to TRBD1 (6 bases). This CDR3 is built from 14 residues. V was cut by 2 bases and J by 7 bases, with 12 bases left in between. Germline V lookup: CDR1 SGHTA, CDR2 FQGNSA. CDR3: CASSLSGGAQPQHF. DNA for the CDR3: TGTGCCAGCAGCTTATCCGGGGGGGCCCAGCCCCAGCATTTT. The variable domain in full, with the rest retrieved from reference TRBV7-2 and TRBJ1-5, is GAGVSQSPSNKVTEKGKDVELRCDPISGHTALYWYRQSLGQGLEFLIYFQGNSAPDKSGLPSDRFSAERTGGSVSTLTIQRTQQEDSAVYLCASSLSGGAQPQHFGDGTRLSIL.

This chain uses TRBV9 with TRBJ2-7, with TRBD2 matching 8 bases. V shed 0 bases, J shed 5 bases, and the junction held 10 bases outside the gene matches. The germline V gene encodes CDR1 SGDLS and CDR2 YYNGEE. CDR3 length equals 16 residues. In nucleotides, the CDR3 is TGTGCCAGCAGCGTAGCCCTCGGGGGGGGCCAGGACGAGCAGTACTTC. It encodes CASSVALGGGQDEQYF.

The chain recombines TRBV7-9 with TRBJ2-5, with 7 bases fitting TRBD2. In germline, CDR1 is SEHNR, CDR2 FQNEAQ (reference sequence). V trimming: 7 bases; J trimming: 3 bases; junction bases outside the gene matches: 11. CDR3 length: 15 residues. The CDR3 protein is CASILARLAEETQYF. CDR3 coding DNA: TGTGCCAGCATCCTAGCAAGGCTAGCGGAAGAGACCCAGTACTTC. The entire variable domain, with the rest obtained from reference TRBV7-9 and TRBJ2-5, is as follows: DTGVSQNPRHKITKRGQNVTFRCDPISEHNRLYWYRQTLGQGPEFLTYFQNEAQLEKSRLLSDRFSAERPKGSFSTLEIQRTEQGDSAMYLCASILARLAEETQYFGPGTRLLVL.

The chain recombines TRBV28 with TRBJ1-4; D is uncertain. Trimming removed 6 bases at V and 7 bases at J, with 15 bases between. The germline gives CDR1 MDHEN, CDR2 SYDVKM. The CDR3 has 14 amino acids. The CDR3 sequence: CASSPSNGIEKLFF. The CDR3 bases are TGTGCCAGCAGCCCGAGTAACGGGATTGAAAAACTGTTTTTT.

CDR3 sequence: CASSWGGSRSSYNEQFF. The CDR3 bases are TGTGCCAGCAGCTGGGGGGGCTCCCGGAGTTCCTACAATGAGCAGTTCTTC. The V call is TRBV11-2, the J call TRBJ2-1; tentatively, D is TRBD2 (7 bases). From germline, CDR1 is SGHAT and CDR2 FQNNGV. The CDR3 totals 17 residues. Between the trimmed V and J ends, which lost 4 bases and 1 base, there was a span of 17 bases.

The chain uses TRBV28 and TRBJ2-3, with a tentative D call TRBD1 (5 bases). There are 14 residues in the CDR3. CDR1 is MDHEN and CDR2 is SYDVKM in the germline V gene. Trimming left V 4 bases short and J 6 bases short, with 14 bases between. CDR3 sequence: CASSSSGFPDTQYF. The CDR3 nucleotides read TGTGCCAGCAGTTCCTCAGGGTTTCCGGATACGCAGTATTTT.

The V and J genes are TRBV23-1 and TRBJ2-1; 8 bases match TRBD1. TRBV23-1 is annotated as an ORF whose role is uncertain. The CDR3 totals 17 residues. V lost 4 bases and J lost 2; bases outside the gene matches: 10. Written as DNA, the CDR3 is TGCGCCAGCAGTCCCGACAGGGGCGGAAGGACCTACAATGAGCAGTTCTTC. The encoded protein is CASSPDRGGRTYNEQFF.

The chain recombines TRBV28 with TRBJ1-5, with D maybe TRBD1 (5 bases). The germline V gene has CDR1 MDHEN and CDR2 SYDVKM. Deletions cut 6 bases from V and 3 bases from J, with 18 bases between. The CDR3 runs to 16 residues. The CDR3 here is CASSLDQGSPNQPQHF. In nucleotides, the CDR3 is TGTGCCAGCAGCCTCGATCAGGGTTCCCCCAATCAGCCCCAGCATTTT. Variable domain in full (rest from reference TRBV28 and TRBJ1-5): DVKVTQSSRYLVKRTGEKVFLECVQDMDHENMFWYRQDPGLGLRLIYFSYDVKMKEKGDIPEGYSVSREKKERFSLILESASTNQTSMYLCASSLDQGSPNQPQHFGDGTRLSIL.

V usage is TRBV4-2 and J usage is TRBJ1-2; 7 bases map to TRBD1. The CDR3 runs 16 residues. Germline loops: CDR1 LGHNA, CDR2 YNFKEQ. J was trimmed by 8 bases and V by 0 bases; bases with no gene match: 12. For the CDR3, the DNA is TGTGCCAGCAGCCAAGATAGACAGGGATCCAGCGACGGCTACACCTTC. This gives the protein CASSQDRQGSSDGYTF.

This clone showed up just a few times. The CDR3 nucleotides read TGTGCCAGCAGTTTAGGTTCGCGCGAGCAGTACTTC. Amino acid sequence: CASSLGSREQYF. The V call is TRBV12-3 or TRBV12-4, the J call TRBJ2-7; D ambiguous. V shed 1 base and J shed 6 bases, with 7 bases lying between them. This CDR3 contains 12 residues.

The genes are TRBV15 and TRBJ2-1; TRBD2 matches at 14 bases. The germline V gene has CDR1 LNHNV and CDR2 YYDKDF (reference sequence). CDR3 length: 13 residues. The V gene end was trimmed by 10 bases and the J gene end by 7 bases; junction bases not matched to a gene: 3. The DNA for the CDR3 is TGTGCCATCGGGACTAGCGGGAGAAATGAGCAGTTCTTC. Protein sequence: CAIGTSGRNEQFF. The variable domain in full, with the rest retrieved from reference TRBV15 and TRBJ2-1, is DAMVIQNPRYQVTQFGKPVTLSCSQTLNHNVMYWYQQKSSQAPKLLFHYYDKDFNNEADTPDNFQSRRPNTSFCFLDIRSPGLGDTAMYLCAIGTSGRNEQFFGPGTRLTVL.

V gene TRBV7-9 combines with J gene TRBJ1-2; D remains ambiguous. Trimming stripped 10 bases from V and 6 bases from J, with 18 bases between. The CDR3 runs 13 residues. Germline-derived CDR1 and CDR2 are SEHNR and FQNEAQ (reference sequence). CDR3 nucleotide sequence: TGTGCCACCACATTAGACACGATGCATGGCTACACCTTC. This codes for CATTLDTMHGYTF. Together with reference TRBV7-9 and TRBJ1-2, the CDR3 gives the full variable domain: DTGVSQNPRHKITKRGQNVTFRCDPISEHNRLYWYRQTLGQGPEFLTYFQNEAQLEKSRLLSDRFSAERPKGSFSTLEIQRTEQGDSAMYLCATTLDTMHGYTFGSGTRLTVV.

J is TRBJ1-4 and V is TRBV12-3 or TRBV12-4; D might be TRBD1 (5 bases). This CDR3 has 13 residues. The germline V and J ends were trimmed by 2 bases and 7 bases, with 8 bases remaining between them. DNA for the CDR3: TGTGCCAGCAGTTTAAGGAGGGGTGAAAAACTGTTTTTT. The encoded protein is CASSLRRGEKLFF.

This clone has a single count. The chain employs TRBV27 and TRBJ2-7, with D perhaps TRBD2 (6 bases). Trimming stripped 6 bases from V and 3 bases from J, with 12 bases between. The CDR3 is 13 residues long. CDR1 is MNHEY and CDR2 is SMNVEV in the germline V gene (reference sequence). CDR3 sequence: CASSGTLLYEQYF. The CDR3 DNA sequence: TGTGCCAGCAGCGGGACTTTACTCTACGAGCAGTACTTC.

This chain connects TRBV10-2 to TRBJ1-1; D gene uncertain. The germline CDR1 and CDR2 sequences are WSHSY and SAAADI. The CDR3 is made up of 13 amino acids. V was pared by 2 bases and J by 6 bases, with 10 bases between. CDR3 nucleotides: TGCGCCAGCAGTGAGCGGAGGGCATCTGAAGCTTTCTTT. It codes for CASSERRASEAFF.